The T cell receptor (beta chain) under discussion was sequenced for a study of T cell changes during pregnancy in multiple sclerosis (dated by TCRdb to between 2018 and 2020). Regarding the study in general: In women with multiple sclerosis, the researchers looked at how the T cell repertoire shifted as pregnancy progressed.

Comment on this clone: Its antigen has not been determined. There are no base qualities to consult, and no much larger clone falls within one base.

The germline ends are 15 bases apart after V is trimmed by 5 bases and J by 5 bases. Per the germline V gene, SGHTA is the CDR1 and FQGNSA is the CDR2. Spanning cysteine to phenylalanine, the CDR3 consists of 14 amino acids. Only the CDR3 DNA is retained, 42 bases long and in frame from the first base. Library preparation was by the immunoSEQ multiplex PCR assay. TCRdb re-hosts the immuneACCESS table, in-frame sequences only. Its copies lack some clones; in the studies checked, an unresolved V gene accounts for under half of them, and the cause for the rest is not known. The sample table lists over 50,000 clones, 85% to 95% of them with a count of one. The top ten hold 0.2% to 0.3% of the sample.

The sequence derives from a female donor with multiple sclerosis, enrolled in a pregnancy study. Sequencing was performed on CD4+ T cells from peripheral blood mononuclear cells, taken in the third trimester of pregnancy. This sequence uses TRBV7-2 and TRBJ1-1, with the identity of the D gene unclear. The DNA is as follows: TGTGCCAGCAGCCCCCAGCGGGGTGGTACTGAAGCTTTCTTT. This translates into CASSPQRGGTEAFF.